These 26 T cell receptor beta chains originate from one sample sequenced in a study of CD8+CD57+ T cells in acquired aplastic anemia. TCR beta VDJ and CDR3 profiles were obtained from a genomic DNA template. MiXCR, run by TCRdb on the reads, gives a single entry per CDR3 protein. Found here are about 210,000 distinct CDR3 sequences, 34% of them singletons; the top ten hold more than 0.95%. The sequenced material came from sorted CD4+, CD8+, or CD8+CD57+ T cells (not recorded which) from PBMCs. The receptors were gathered from a human donor in good health, serving as a control.

The CDR3 sequence: CASSAGGGLSQPQHF. CDR3 DNA: TGTGCCAGCAGCGCCGGGGGAGGATTAAGTCAGCCCCAGCATTTT. The rearrangement joins TRBV9 to TRBJ1-5, with a possible D match to TRBD1 (5 bases). This CDR3 region has 15 residues. Trimming took 3 bases from V and 6 from J, leaving 16 bases between them. CDR1 and CDR2 (germline): SGDLS, YYNGEE.

This clonotype appeared a few times. The rearrangement links TRBV30 to TRBJ2-7, with 8 bases that match TRBD1. Germline lookup yields CDR1 GTSNPN and CDR2 SVGIG (reference sequence). CDR3 length: 14 amino acids. After removal of 2 bases from V and 4 bases from J, the junction contained 7 bases not matched to a gene. CDR3 amino acids: CAWSSFRGQYEQYF. As DNA, the CDR3 is TGTGCCTGGAGTTCCTTCAGGGGGCAGTACGAGCAGTACTTC.

Many counts were recorded for this clonotype. V usage is TRBV5-1 and J usage is TRBJ2-3; maybe TRBD1 (5 bases). Trimming shortened V by 0 bases and J by 4 bases, and 15 bases separated the two germline ends. Germline V CDR1 and CDR2: SGHRS, YFSETQ. The CDR3 spans 16 residues. Written as DNA, the CDR3 is TGCGCCAGCAGCTTGGCCATGGCAGGGTCCGCAGATACGCAGTATTTT. This codes for CASSLAMAGSADTQYF.

With respect to this clonotype: The germline gene is not matched at one end of the junction; a read error may be the cause. V usage is TRBV10-3 and J usage is TRBJ2-1, with D uncertain. Germline V gives CDR1 ENHRY, CDR2 SYGVKD. The CDR3 consists of 15 residues. The CDR3 loop is CASSEVSFSYNEQFF. DNA of the CDR3: TGTGCCAGCAGTGAAGTGTCGTTCAGCTACAATGAGCAGTTCTTC.

V gene TRBV29-1 combines with J gene TRBJ1-4; TRBD1 matches 9 bases. There are 15 residues in the CDR3. Looked up from germline, CDR1 is SQVTM and CDR2 is ANQGSEA. Trimming took 1 base from V and 0 from J; bases not matched to a gene: 0. In nucleotides, the CDR3 is TGCAGCGTTGAAGGGACAGGGGCAACTAATGAAAAACTGTTTTTT. Protein product: CSVEGTGATNEKLFF.

The gene calls are TRBV9 and TRBJ2-3; maybe TRBD1 (6 bases). Trimming took off 1 base at V and 4 bases at J, with 10 bases between the two ends. Germline loops: CDR1 SGDLS, CDR2 YYNGEE. The CDR3 length is 14 residues. As DNA, the CDR3 is TGTGCCAGCAGCGTACAGGGGAACGCAGATACGCAGTATTTT. Translating gives CASSVQGNADTQYF.

This clonotype has ten or more counts. This sequence joins TRBV19 and TRBJ1-1; 11 bases are shared with TRBD1. The V gene end was trimmed by 3 bases and the J gene end by 6 bases; junction bases not matched to a gene: 6. The length of the CDR3 is 15 residues. In germline, CDR1 is LNHDA, CDR2 SQIVND (reference sequence). In nucleotides, the CDR3 is TGTGCCAGTAGTATTTCCAGGGACAGGGGGTCTGAAGCTTTCTTT. Translation: CASSISRDRGSEAFF.

In its sample, this clonotype was seen many times. The CDR3 sequence is CASSLGGEKLFF. CDR3 DNA sequence: TGTGCCAGCAGCTTGGGGGGAGAAAAACTGTTTTTT. This chain joins TRBV12-3 or TRBV12-4 and TRBJ1-4; D possibly corresponds to TRBD1 (5 bases). V lost 6 bases and J 8 bases, leaving 10 bases between the germline ends. The CDR3 is 12 amino acids.

The chain joins TRBV30 to TRBJ1-2; 10 bases agree with TRBD1. This CDR3 is built from 14 residues. The V gene's germline CDR1 is GTSNPN and CDR2 SVGIG (reference sequence). The V gene end was trimmed by 4 bases and the J gene end by 4 bases; junction bases not matched to a gene: 6. CDR3 DNA: TGTGCCTGGACTTGGGACAGGGGCAGCTATGGCTACACCTTC. Protein sequence: CAWTWDRGSYGYTF.

The rearrangement joins TRBV2 to TRBJ1-1; the match to TRBD1 covers 11 bases. V dropped 1 base and J dropped 11; count of bases not matched to a gene: 12. The CDR3 has 16 residues. Germline assignment: CDR1 SNHLY and CDR2 FYNNEI. The CDR3 protein is CASSEGSGTGGKWAFF. In nucleotides, the CDR3 is TGTGCCAGCAGTGAAGGTTCGGGGACAGGGGGAAAGTGGGCTTTCTTT.

This chain uses TRBV3-1 with TRBJ1-2, with TRBD1 matching 9 bases. The CDR3 sequence is 14 residues long. Germline V lookup: CDR1 LGHDT, CDR2 YNNKEL (reference sequence). J gave up 8 bases and V 3 bases, and 7 bases lay outside the gene matches. The CDR3 sequence is CASSQLDRGKGYTF. The CDR3, as DNA: TGTGCCAGCAGCCAGTTGGACAGGGGAAAGGGCTACACCTTC.

The chain carries TRBV10-3 and TRBJ1-2; a possible D gene is TRBD1 (5 bases). The CDR3 length is 14 residues. Between the trimmed V and J ends, which lost 10 bases and 0 bases, there was a span of 15 bases. Germline V gene sequence: CDR1 ENHRY, CDR2 SYGVKD. The CDR3 sequence is CASSPRQTNYGYTF. CDR3 DNA sequence: TGTGCCAGCAGCCCTCGACAGACTAACTATGGCTACACCTTC.

The chain uses TRBV19 and TRBJ2-1, with D perhaps TRBD2 (6 bases). V gave up 6 bases and J gave up 1 base, with 7 bases separating them. Germline CDR1 LNHDA, CDR2 SQIVND (reference sequence). The CDR3 consists of 13 residues. This CDR3 is CASRGLSYNEQFF. Here the CDR3 DNA reads TGTGCCAGTAGGGGACTTTCCTACAATGAGCAGTTCTTC.

This clonotype was seen once. V gene TRBV19 combines with J gene TRBJ1-4; D uncertain. This CDR3 has 15 residues. CDR1 and CDR2 from the germline V gene are LNHDA and SQIVND (reference sequence). The ends were cut back, 5 bases at V and 5 bases at J, with 15 bases in the middle. The CDR3 bases are TGTGCCAGTAGTCGAGGTGATTTGGCCAATGAAAAACTGTTTTTT. Translated: CASSRGDLANEKLFF.

The chain employs TRBV15 and TRBJ2-3; tentative D call: TRBD2 (6 bases). The V end lost 0 bases, the J end lost 1 base, and 8 bases lay between the germline ends. This CDR3 spans 15 amino acids. Germline CDR1 is LNHNV and CDR2 is YYDKDF (reference sequence). CDR3 bases: TGTGCCACCAGCAGAGACGGGGAGGGCACAGATACGCAGTATTTT. This translates into CATSRDGEGTDTQYF.

Ten or more counts support this clonotype. The gene calls are TRBV2 and TRBJ1-1; D not resolved. Germline CDR1 and CDR2: SNHLY and FYNNEI. V was trimmed by 5 bases and J by 4 bases, leaving 17 bases between them. The length of the CDR3 is 15 residues. The CDR3 DNA follows: TGTGCCAGCAGTAAAGTAAGGGCGGCAGGCACTGAAGCTTTCTTT. Translation gives CASSKVRAAGTEAFF.

With regard to this clonotype: The germline gene is not matched at one end of the junction; a read error may be the cause. The V call is TRBV5-1, the J call TRBJ2-2; 11 nucleotides line up with TRBD2. Germline CDR1 SGHRS, CDR2 YFSETQ. The CDR3 runs 15 residues. CDR3 loop: CASSLLAGDTGELSF. CDR3 DNA sequence: TGCGCCAGCAGCTTACTAGCGGGAGACACCGGGGAGCTGTCTTTT. The entire variable domain, with the rest obtained from reference TRBV5-1 and TRBJ2-2, is as follows: KAGVTQTPRYLIKTRGQQVTLSCSPISGHRSVSWYQQTPGQGLQFLFEYFSETQRNKGNFPGRFSGRQFSNSRSEMNVSTLELGDSALYLCASSLLAGDTGELSFGEGSRLTVL.

This clonotype showed up many times. This chain joins TRBV7-9 and TRBJ2-3; D unresolved. The germline gives CDR1 SEHNR, CDR2 FQNEAQ (reference sequence). The CDR3 spans 12 residues. V lost 5 bases and J lost 4, with 7 bases in between. CDR3 DNA sequence: TGTGCCAGCAGCAGACTCGCAGATACGCAGTATTTT. This codes for CASSRLADTQYF.

The table lists this clonotype with many counts. The chain employs TRBV20-1 and TRBJ2-7; the D gene is possibly TRBD1 (6 bases). The germline CDR1 and CDR2 sequences are DFQATT and SNEGSKA (reference sequence). V was cut by 3 bases and J by 2 bases, with 11 bases left in between. This CDR3 region has 13 residues. The CDR3 DNA sequence: TGCAGTGCTAGTGGGAGACAGGCCTACGAGCAGTACTTC. It specifies CSASGRQAYEQYF.

The chain is built from TRBV20-1 and TRBJ1-2; the match to TRBD1 covers 11 bases. V was clipped by 2 bases and J by 8 bases; unmatched bases: 10. The germline CDR1 and CDR2 sequences are DFQATT and SNEGSKA (reference sequence). CDR3 length equals 15 residues. DNA of the CDR3: TGCAGTGCTAGAAAATCGGGACAGGGGGATAGAGGCTACACCTTC. Amino acids: CSARKSGQGDRGYTF.

Comments on this clonotype: A read error may account for a junction end that differs from germline. The chain couples TRBV5-1 to TRBJ1-1; D uncertain. The CDR3 spans 12 residues. The V gene's germline CDR1 is SGHRS and CDR2 YFSETQ. The CDR3 spells CASSPPNIEAFF. CDR3 in DNA: TGCGCCAGCAGCCCCCCCAACATTGAAGCTTTCTTT.

This chain connects TRBV12-3 or TRBV12-4 to TRBJ1-1, with 10 nucleotides matching TRBD1. This CDR3 is built from 15 residues. J lost 6 bases, V lost 8 bases, and 12 bases had no gene match. The CDR3 sequence is CASEKGGQGRSEAFF. The CDR3 DNA sequence: TGTGCCAGCGAAAAGGGGGGACAGGGGAGATCTGAAGCTTTCTTT.

DNA for the CDR3: TGTGCCACCACTAGCGGGGGGGACGATGAGCAGTTCTTC. It translates to CATTSGGDDEQFF. This chain uses TRBV24-1 with TRBJ2-1, with 12 bases aligning to TRBD2. With V trimmed by 8 bases and J by 8 bases, 3 bases remained unmatched. The CDR3 runs 13 residues. Germline CDR1 and CDR2: KGHDR and SFDVKD.

In this sample, this clonotype turned up a few times. The rearrangement uses TRBV11-2 and TRBJ2-2, with 8 bases that match TRBD1. In germline, CDR1 is SGHAT, CDR2 FQNNGV. The CDR3 is made up of 15 amino acids. J was trimmed by 4 bases and V by 5 bases; bases with no gene match: 6. The CDR3 protein is CASSRWTGITGELFF. DNA of the CDR3: TGTGCCAGCAGCCGATGGACAGGGATCACCGGGGAGCTGTTTTTT.

This chain connects TRBV3-1 to TRBJ2-3; the D is unclear. CDR3 size: 16 residues. CDR1 and CDR2 from the germline V gene are LGHDT and YNNKEL (reference sequence). V lost 0 bases to trimming and J lost 2 bases, with 12 bases between them. CDR3 sequence (DNA): TGTGCCAGCAGCCAAGATGGTGGCAGACACACAGATACGCAGTATTTT. It translates to CASSQDGGRHTDTQYF.

The chain carries TRBV5-5 and TRBJ1-1; D unclear. Trimming removed 3 bases from V and 3 bases from J, with 18 bases in between. Germline V gene lookup returns CDR1 SGHKS and CDR2 YYEKEE (reference sequence). CDR3 length: 16 amino acids. CDR3 DNA: TGTGCCAGCAGCTCCTCGGGGAGGTCCCGGGACACTGAAGCTTTCTTT. Amino acids: CASSSSGRSRDTEAFF.